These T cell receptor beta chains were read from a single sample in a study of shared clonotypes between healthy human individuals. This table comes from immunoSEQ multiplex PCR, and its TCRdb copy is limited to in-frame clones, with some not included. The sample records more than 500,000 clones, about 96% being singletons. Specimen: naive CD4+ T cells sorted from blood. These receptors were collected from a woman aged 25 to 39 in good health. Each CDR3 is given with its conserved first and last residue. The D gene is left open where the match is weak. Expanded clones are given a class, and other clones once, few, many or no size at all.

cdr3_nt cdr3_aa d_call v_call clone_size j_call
TGTGCCAGCAGCTTAGAATCTAAAAGCCCCCACGAGCAGTACTTC CASSLESKSPHEQYF - TRBV11-2 - TRBJ2-7
TGCGCCAGCAAACCCCCCAAGGGGATTTTGATCGAGCAGTACTTC CASKPPKGILIEQYF - TRBV10-1 - TRBJ2-7
TGTGCCAGCAGCGAAATGACCGGACAGGGAGCCTACGAGCAGTACTTC CASSEMTGQGAYEQYF TRBD1 TRBV11-2 once TRBJ2-7
TGCGCCAGCAGCTATGGTGTGGAGCAGTTCTTC CASSYGVEQFF - TRBV5-1 once TRBJ2-1
TGTGCCAGTAGTATGGTATTGTATTCGACCTCCTCTGGAAACACCATATATTTT CASSMVLYSTSSGNTIYF - TRBV19 once TRBJ1-3
TGTGCCAGCTCACCGGGACTGGGAGTTGAGCAGTTCTTC CASSPGLGVEQFF - TRBV18 - TRBJ2-1
TGTGCCAGTACCCAGGATGTGAGCACAGATACGCAGTATTTT CASTQDVSTDTQYF - TRBV19 - TRBJ2-3
TGTGCCAGCAGTCCAGGAGCGGGGGGTCCGGGTGGAGAGACCCAGTACTTC CASSPGAGGPGGETQYF TRBD2 TRBV2 - TRBJ2-5
TGTGCCAGCATAGGACTAGCCTACAATGAGCAGTTCTTC CASIGLAYNEQFF TRBD2 TRBV2 - TRBJ2-1
TGCGCCAGCAGCCTCCAACAGGGGGCGATTACTGAAGCTTTCTTT CASSLQQGAITEAFF TRBD1 TRBV5-1 - TRBJ1-1
TGTGCCAGCAGCTCGGGGGTAGCGGGAGGGCCGAGCACCGGGGAGCTGTTTTTT CASSSGVAGGPSTGELFF TRBD2 TRBV5-4 - TRBJ2-2
TGTGCCAGTAGAGACAGGGGGACCCTACAAGAGACCCAGTACTTC CASRDRGTLQETQYF TRBD1 TRBV19 once TRBJ2-5
TGTGCCAGCAGCTTAGAAGCGGAGGGCACTTACCAGCAGTACTTC CASSLEAEGTYQQYF - TRBV7-6 - TRBJ2-7
TGTGCCAGCAGCCGATCCGGGACAGGGCATGAAAAACTGTTTTTT CASSRSGTGHEKLFF TRBD1 TRBV7-2 - TRBJ1-4
TGCGCCAGCTTCCAGACTAGCGGGGGCCAAGAGACCCAGTACTTC CASFQTSGGQETQYF TRBD2 TRBV5-1 - TRBJ2-5
TGTGCCAGCAGTCCGTCAGCTCCGGTGGGCACTGAAGCTTTCTTT CASSPSAPVGTEAFF - TRBV27 - TRBJ1-1
TGTGCCAGCAGTTACTCGAGGTATAGCAATCAGCCCCAGCATTTT CASSYSRYSNQPQHF - TRBV6-5 - TRBJ1-5
TGCGCCAGCAGCGCGGACGGTAATCAGCCCCAGCATTTT CASSADGNQPQHF - TRBV5-1 - TRBJ1-5
TGTGCCAGCAGTTTAAATGGGGCGGACACTGAAGCTTTCTTT CASSLNGADTEAFF - TRBV27 - TRBJ1-1
TGTGCCAGCAGTTTTTACGCGTCTAATAATTCACCCCTCCACTTT CASSFYASNNSPLHF - TRBV27 - TRBJ1-6
TGTGCCAGCAGTTTAGAATTAGCGGGGGTCTACGAGCAGTACTTC CASSLELAGVYEQYF TRBD2 TRBV28 - TRBJ2-7
TGTGCCAGCAGTTACTCTTCCACAGTAGGTTACGAGCAGTACTTC CASSYSSTVGYEQYF - TRBV6-5 - TRBJ2-7
TGTGCCAGCTCTCCGGGATTGGACATCTACGAGCAGTACTTC CASSPGLDIYEQYF - TRBV18 - TRBJ2-7
TGCGCCAGCAGCTTGGGGACAGGGTTCCACGAGCAGTACTTC CASSLGTGFHEQYF TRBD1 TRBV5-1 - TRBJ2-7
TGTGCCAGTAGTAGGACCGGGACTAGCGTCTACGAGCAGTACTTC CASSRTGTSVYEQYF TRBD2 TRBV19 - TRBJ2-7
TGTGCCAGCAGTTACTCGAGTACGGGAAACACCATATATTTT CASSYSSTGNTIYF - TRBV6-5 - TRBJ1-3
TGTGCCAGCAGCCAGGGACGGGATTACACCGGGGAGCTGTTTTTT CASSQGRDYTGELFF - TRBV4-2 - TRBJ2-2
TGTGCCAGTTTACCTGACAGGAACACTGAAGCTTTCTTT CASLPDRNTEAFF - TRBV18 - TRBJ1-1
TGTGCCAGCAGCCCAAACATAGCGGGAGGGACGAAGACCCAGTACTTC CASSPNIAGGTKTQYF TRBD2 TRBV28 - TRBJ2-5
TGTGCCAGCAGTCTACAGGGAAGATGGACTGAAGCTTTCTTT CASSLQGRWTEAFF - TRBV28 - TRBJ1-1
TGCGCCAGCAGCTTACAGGGTTCGGGTGGAAACACCATATATTTT CASSLQGSGGNTIYF - TRBV5-1 - TRBJ1-3
TGTGCCAGCGGTCGGGACGGGAATCAGCCCCAGCATTTT CASGRDGNQPQHF - TRBV25-1 once TRBJ1-5
TGTGCCAGCAGCCTGACAGGGCTTACCTACGAGCAGTACTTC CASSLTGLTYEQYF TRBD1 TRBV2 - TRBJ2-7
TGTGCCAGCAGCTTCAGGAGAATAACAGATACGCAGTATTTT CASSFRRITDTQYF - TRBV11-2 - TRBJ2-3
TGTGCCAGCAGCGGCTTTAGCGGCAGCTCCTACAATGAGCAGTTCTTC CASSGFSGSSYNEQFF - TRBV9 - TRBJ2-1
TGTGCCAGCAGCGTAGAGGCTAGCGGGTTATACAATGAGCAGTTCTTC CASSVEASGLYNEQFF TRBD2 TRBV9 - TRBJ2-1
TGTGCCAGCAGTCCGAATAGCAATCAGCCCCAGCATTTT CASSPNSNQPQHF - TRBV28 - TRBJ1-5
TGCGCCAGCAGCTTGGTGTCAGGGATCCCCGGGGAGCTGTTTTTT CASSLVSGIPGELFF - TRBV5-1 - TRBJ2-2
TGTGCCAGCAGTGCCGGGCGGCAAGAGACCCAGTACTTC CASSAGRQETQYF - TRBV2 - TRBJ2-5
TGTGCCAGCTCACCTGAGCCGGGACAGGGTCATTTGCGCGAGCAGTACTTC CASSPEPGQGHLREQYF TRBD1 TRBV18 - TRBJ2-7
TGTGCCAGCAGTCCTACCCGCGGGGAGAAGGGCTACACCTTC CASSPTRGEKGYTF - TRBV7-9 - TRBJ1-2
TGTGCCAGCAGCTTATACAAGCGCCTCGCGAACACCGGGGAGCTGTTTTTT CASSLYKRLANTGELFF - TRBV7-8 - TRBJ2-2
TGTGCCAGCAGTGAAGCCCGGGTAACTCAGCCCCAGCATTTT CASSEARVTQPQHF - TRBV6-1 - TRBJ1-5
TGTGCCAGCAGCTCCTCCGGGACACTCTCCTACGAGCAGTACTTC CASSSSGTLSYEQYF - TRBV7-9 - TRBJ2-7
TGCGCCAGCAGCCAAGGGTGGGACAGGGGAAGGGGTCTTAACTATGGCTACACCTTC CASSQGWDRGRGLNYGYTF TRBD1 TRBV4-1 - TRBJ1-2
TGTGCCAGCAGCCAAGATGGTAGGGCGGGAGGCGTTGTGCAGTACTTC CASSQDGRAGGVVQYF TRBD2 TRBV5-4 - TRBJ2-7
TGTGCCAGCAGCGCCTACGAGCAGTACTTC CASSAYEQYF - TRBV11-2 few TRBJ2-7
TGTGCCAGCAGCTTCCGGGACAGGGACTCCTACGAGCAGTACTTC CASSFRDRDSYEQYF TRBD1 TRBV28 - TRBJ2-7
TGTGCCAGCAGCTTCGTTAGCGGGAGTAGGTATGAGCAGTTCTTC CASSFVSGSRYEQFF TRBD2 TRBV5-4 - TRBJ2-1
TGTGCCAGTAGTATTTGGGCGGAAGAGACCCAGTACTTC CASSIWAEETQYF - TRBV19 - TRBJ2-5
TGTGCCAGTAGTACGCGGACTAGCGCCAACTACGAGCAGTACTTC CASSTRTSANYEQYF TRBD2 TRBV19 - TRBJ2-7
TGTGCCAGCAGCCAAGCCCGTAGTGGGGACTACGAGCAGTACTTC CASSQARSGDYEQYF - TRBV4-2 - TRBJ2-7
TGTGCCAGCAGTGCCGGGGCTAGTGGCGCCGGGGAGCTGTTTTTT CASSAGASGAGELFF - TRBV2 - TRBJ2-2
TGTGCCAGCAGCCCACCCGCCGGGACGCGGCTGATGGAGCAGCCCCAGCATTTT CASSPPAGTRLMEQPQHF - TRBV7-8 - TRBJ1-5
TGTGCCAGCAGCTTGACGGCGGCTGGCTACACCTTC CASSLTAAGYTF - TRBV5-6 - TRBJ1-2